The sequence of this T cell receptor (beta chain) was determined in a study of OX40 agonist ivuxolimab in advanced cancers. Overall study results and limits: Fewer expanded clones were found on average in CD4+ than in CD8+ T cells. By week 6 at 0.1 to 3.0 mg/kg, blood CD4+ and CD8+ T cells had expanded clonally.

This table comes from immunoSEQ multiplex PCR, and its TCRdb copy is limited to in-frame clones, with some not included. There are around 140,000 clones in the sample; 90% occur only once, and around 0.99% lies in the top ten. Trimming cost V 1 base and J 4 bases, with 5 bases left between them. CDR1 is LGHNA, CDR2 YSLEER, per germline. This CDR3 spans 13 amino acids. As for this clone: The target antigen is unknown.

Sequenced material: CD4+ or CD8+ T cells sorted from blood, taken in a trial of the OX40 agonist ivuxolimab. V usage is TRBV4-3 and J usage is TRBJ2-1; D not resolved. The sequence was obtained from an adult with an advanced solid tumor such as melanoma, head and neck, liver or kidney cancer. The CDR3 spells CASSQGGYNEQFF. Here the CDR3 DNA reads TGCGCCAGCAGCCAAGGCGGATACAATGAGCAGTTCTTC.